The present entry profiles one T cell receptor (beta chain) with its context. Its antigen is not known. The source of the sample is a study of T cell responses to AZD1222 COVID-19 vaccine. The junction had 16 bases not matched to a gene; V was cut back by 1 base and J by 7 bases. The CDR3 length is 18 residues. Germline V lookup: CDR1 SGHVS, CDR2 FNYEAQ. Sequenced by immunoSEQ multiplex PCR; TCRdb stores in-frame clones only, minus some. The data show over 55,000 clones, roughly 80% seen once. General study points: Donor demographics were predominantly white British with a female majority; clonal diversity may be underestimated.

The receptor comes from an adult who received the AZD1222 COVID-19 vaccine. V usage is TRBV7-6 and J usage is TRBJ2-1, with 7 bases that match TRBD1. Sequencing was performed on peripheral blood, taken 28 days after the second AZD1222 dose. CDR3 loop: CASSLEGVWRQGWNEQFF. For the CDR3, the DNA is TGTGCCAGCAGCTTAGAGGGTGTGTGGAGACAGGGTTGGAATGAGCAGTTCTTC.